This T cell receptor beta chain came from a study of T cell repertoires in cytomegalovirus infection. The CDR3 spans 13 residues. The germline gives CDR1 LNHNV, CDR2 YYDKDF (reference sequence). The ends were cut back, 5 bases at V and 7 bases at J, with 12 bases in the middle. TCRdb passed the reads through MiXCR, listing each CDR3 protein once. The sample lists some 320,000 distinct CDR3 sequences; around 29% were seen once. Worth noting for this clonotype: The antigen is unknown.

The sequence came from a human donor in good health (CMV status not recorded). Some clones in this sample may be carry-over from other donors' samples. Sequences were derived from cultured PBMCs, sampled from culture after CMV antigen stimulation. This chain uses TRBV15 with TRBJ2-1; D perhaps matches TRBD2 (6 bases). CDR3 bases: TGTGCCACCAGCGACCTAGCGAGAAATGAGCAGTTCTTC. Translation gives CATSDLARNEQFF.